This T cell receptor beta chain came from a study of Ad26.COV2.S vaccination and SARS-CoV-2 variants. Turning to the study itself: Donor allocation was to the COV1001 Ad26.COV2.S trial arm.

As concerns this clone: Its cognate antigen is unknown.

Data came from immunoSEQ multiplex PCR; TCRdb stores just in-frame clones and leaves some out. Among about 400,000 clones listed, around 92% were seen once. General observations from the study: Substantial breadth was reportedly displayed by spike-specific CD8+ and CD4+ T cell responses after vaccination.

The CDR3 has 19 residues. V trimming: 1 base; J trimming: 0 bases; junction bases outside the gene matches: 13. CDR1 and CDR2 (germline): SGHTA, FQGNSA. Treatment of the sample: some 19 received Ad26.COV2.S at low or high dose, single or two shots; 5 received placebo; per-sample allocation not given. Specimen acquisition occurred on day 63 following the initial vaccine or placebo injection. This person who donated was an adult of 18-55 years in Boston. This TCR derives from a person aged 18-60 years who received the Ad26.COV2.S COVID-19 vaccine or a placebo. The chain employs TRBV7-2 and TRBJ2-5; TRBD2 aligns across 8 bases. The sequencing here drew on peripheral blood, taken in a trial of Ad26.COV2.S vaccine versus placebo. The CDR3 nucleotides read TGTGCCAGCAGCTTAGGGGGACGATGGGCTAGCGGGTACCAAGAGACCCAGTACTTC. It encodes CASSLGGRWASGYQETQYF.